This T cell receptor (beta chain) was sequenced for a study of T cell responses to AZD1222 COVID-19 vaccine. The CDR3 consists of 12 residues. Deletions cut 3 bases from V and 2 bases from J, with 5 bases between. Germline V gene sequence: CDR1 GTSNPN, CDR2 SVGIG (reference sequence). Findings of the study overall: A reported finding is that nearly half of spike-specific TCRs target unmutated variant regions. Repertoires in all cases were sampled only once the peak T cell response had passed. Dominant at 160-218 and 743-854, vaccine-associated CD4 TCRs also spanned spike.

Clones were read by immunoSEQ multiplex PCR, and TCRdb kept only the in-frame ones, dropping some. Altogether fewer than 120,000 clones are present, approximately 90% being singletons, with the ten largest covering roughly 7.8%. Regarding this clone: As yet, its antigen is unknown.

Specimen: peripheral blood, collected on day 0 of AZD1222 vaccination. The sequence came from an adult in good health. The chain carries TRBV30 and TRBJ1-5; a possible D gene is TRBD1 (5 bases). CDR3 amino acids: CAWRGGNQPQHF. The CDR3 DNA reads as TGTGCCTGGAGAGGGGGCAATCAGCCCCAGCATTTT.